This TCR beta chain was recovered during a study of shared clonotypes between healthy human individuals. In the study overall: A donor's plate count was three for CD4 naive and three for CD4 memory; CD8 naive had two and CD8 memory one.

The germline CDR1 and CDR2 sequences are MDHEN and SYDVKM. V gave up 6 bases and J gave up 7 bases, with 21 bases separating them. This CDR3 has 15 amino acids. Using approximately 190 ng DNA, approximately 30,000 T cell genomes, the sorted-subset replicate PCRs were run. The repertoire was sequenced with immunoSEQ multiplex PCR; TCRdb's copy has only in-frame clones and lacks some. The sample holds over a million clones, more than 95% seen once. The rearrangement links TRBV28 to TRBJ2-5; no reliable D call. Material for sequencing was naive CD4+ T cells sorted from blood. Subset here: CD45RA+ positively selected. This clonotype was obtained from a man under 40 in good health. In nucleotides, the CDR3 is TGTGCCAGCAGCCTGGGTCATTTGAAAACTGGGACCCAGTACTTC. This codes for CASSLGHLKTGTQYF.